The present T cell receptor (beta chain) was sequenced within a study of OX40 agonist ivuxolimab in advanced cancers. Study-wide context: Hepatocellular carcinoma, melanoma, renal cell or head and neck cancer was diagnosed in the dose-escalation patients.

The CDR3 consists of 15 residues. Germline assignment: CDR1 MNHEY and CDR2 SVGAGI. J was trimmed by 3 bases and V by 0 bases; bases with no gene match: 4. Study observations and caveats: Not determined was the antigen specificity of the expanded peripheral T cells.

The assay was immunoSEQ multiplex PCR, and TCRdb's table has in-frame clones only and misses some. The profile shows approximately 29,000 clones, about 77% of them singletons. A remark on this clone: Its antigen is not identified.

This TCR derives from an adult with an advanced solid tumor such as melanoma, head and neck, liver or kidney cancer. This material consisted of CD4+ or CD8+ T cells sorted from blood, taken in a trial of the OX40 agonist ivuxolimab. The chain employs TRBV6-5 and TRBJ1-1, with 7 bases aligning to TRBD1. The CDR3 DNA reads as TGTGCCAGCAGTTACTCGACAGGGTCGTACACTGAAGCTTTCTTT. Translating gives CASSYSTGSYTEAFF.